These T cell receptor beta chains were read from a single sample in a study. TCRdb ran MiXCR on the 5' RACE reads and lists one entry per CDR3 protein. The table lists some 62,000 distinct CDR3 sequences, about 31% of them singletons. Sample: tumor-infiltrating naive CD4+ T cells sorted from the breast tumor. Every receptor here comes from a female donor with breast cancer. CDR3s include the opening cysteine and the closing phenylalanine or tryptophan. The order of the fields is J gene, clone size, D gene, V gene, CDR3 protein, CDR3 DNA. The D gene is left open where the match is weak. Size is omitted from some rows. Given values are once, few, many or a class for expanded clones.

TRBJ2-7	.	.	TRBV7-2	CASSPGSGAAYEQYF	TGTGCCAGCAGCCCCGGCTCCGGGGCCGCCTACGAGCAGTACTTC
TRBJ2-4	many	TRBD2	TRBV20-1	CSARDRQGGDIQYF	TGCAGTGCTAGAGATCGGCAGGGAGGGGACATTCAGTACTTC
TRBJ2-7	few	TRBD1	TRBV10-2	CASSRGTGGNEQYF	TGCGCCAGCAGTCGGGGGACAGGGGGCAACGAGCAGTACTTC
TRBJ2-3	many	.	TRBV28	CASSLRVGTSTDTQYF	TGTGCCAGCAGTTTACGGGTCGGGACTAGCACAGATACGCAGTATTTT
TRBJ2-1	many	.	TRBV9	CASSVGSLGNNEQFF	TGTGCCAGCAGCGTAGGAAGTTTGGGTAACAATGAGCAGTTCTTC
TRBJ1-1	.	TRBD1	TRBV6-5	CASSTDRGHMNTEAFF	TGTGCCAGCAGTACCGACAGGGGTCACATGAACACTGAAGCTTTCTTT
TRBJ2-1	.	TRBD2	TRBV5-1	CASSLLAGGEYNEQFF	TGCGCCAGCAGCTTGTTGGCGGGGGGGGAGTACAATGAGCAGTTCTTC
TRBJ1-2	many	.	TRBV6-1	CASSSSFPGQNYGYTF	TGTGCCAGCAGCTCTAGTTTTCCGGGACAAAACTATGGCTACACCTTC
TRBJ2-1	.	.	TRBV28	CASSFKYRGGYNEQFF	TGTGCCAGCAGTTTTAAGTATAGGGGTGGGTACAATGAGCAGTTCTTC
TRBJ2-3	.	.	TRBV9	CASSSRLDRDTQYF	TGTGCCAGCAGCTCTCGACTAGATCGTGATACGCAGTATTTT
TRBJ2-7	many	TRBD2	TRBV12-3/TRBV12-4	CASSLASGSGTQYF	TGTGCCAGCAGTTTAGCTAGCGGGAGTGGTACGCAGTACTTC
TRBJ2-5	few	TRBD2	TRBV12-3/TRBV12-4	CASSFGLAGRETQYF	TGTGCCAGCAGTTTTGGCCTAGCGGGCAGAGAGACCCAGTACTTC
TRBJ2-2	few	.	TRBV7-2	CASSLFSGELFF	TGTGCCAGCAGCTTATTTTCCGGGGAGCTGTTTTTT
TRBJ2-1	.	TRBD1	TRBV12-3/TRBV12-4	CASSRQGESDEQFF	TGTGCCAGCAGTCGACAGGGGGAGTCGGATGAGCAGTTCTTC
TRBJ2-7	.	.	TRBV25-1	CASSPSGQVYEQYF	TGTGCCAGCAGCCCCTCCGGCCAGGTTTACGAGCAGTACTTC
TRBJ1-1	few	.	TRBV3-1	CASSIGSAGNTEAFF	TGTGCCAGCAGCATCGGGTCGGCGGGTAACACTGAAGCTTTCTTT